This T cell receptor (beta chain) was captured in a study of T cells of healthy individuals. In germline, CDR1 is SGDLS, CDR2 YYNGEE. V was cut by 3 bases and J by 0 bases, with 9 bases left in between. The CDR3 runs to 15 residues. TCRdb reanalysed the 5' RACE reads using MiXCR and keeps one entry per CDR3 protein. The data contain approximately 100,000 distinct CDR3 sequences, 17% of them singletons. The receptor was derived from a human donor in good health. The chain has TRBV9 and TRBJ1-4; D call uncertain. CDR3 in amino acids: CASSAGSATNEKLFF. In DNA, the CDR3 is TGTGCCAGCAGCGCCGGGAGTGCAACTAATGAAAAACTGTTTTTT.